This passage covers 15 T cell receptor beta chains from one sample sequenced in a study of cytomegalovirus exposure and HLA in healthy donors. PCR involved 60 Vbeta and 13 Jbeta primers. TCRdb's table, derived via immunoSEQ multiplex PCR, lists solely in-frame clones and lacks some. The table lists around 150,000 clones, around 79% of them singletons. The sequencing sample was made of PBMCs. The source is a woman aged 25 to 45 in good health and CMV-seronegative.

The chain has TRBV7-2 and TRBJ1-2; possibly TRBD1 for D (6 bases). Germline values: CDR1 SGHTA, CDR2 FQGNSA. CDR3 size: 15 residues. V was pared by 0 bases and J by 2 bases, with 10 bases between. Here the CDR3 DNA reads TGTGCCAGCAGCTTAGCCGGACAGCCGAACTATGGCTACACCTTC. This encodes CASSLAGQPNYGYTF.

The CDR3 loop is CASSLGGERGRHEQYF. CDR3 coding DNA: TGTGCCAGCAGCTTGGGAGGTGAGAGGGGGCGCCATGAGCAGTACTTC. The chain has TRBV5-4 and TRBJ2-7; TRBD1 agrees at 7 bases. With V trimmed by 0 bases and J by 7 bases, 13 bases remained unmatched. The V gene's germline CDR1 is SGHNT and CDR2 YYREEE (reference sequence). CDR3 length equals 16 residues.

CDR3 sequence (DNA): TGCGCCAGCAGCTGGGGGGGCGCGGATGGCTACACCTTC. This sequence encodes CASSWGGADGYTF. The chain links TRBV5-1 to TRBJ1-2, with a possible D match to TRBD1 (6 bases). Germline V lookup: CDR1 SGHRS, CDR2 YFSETQ. CDR3 size: 13 residues. Trimming removed 3 bases from V and 6 bases from J, with 12 bases in between.

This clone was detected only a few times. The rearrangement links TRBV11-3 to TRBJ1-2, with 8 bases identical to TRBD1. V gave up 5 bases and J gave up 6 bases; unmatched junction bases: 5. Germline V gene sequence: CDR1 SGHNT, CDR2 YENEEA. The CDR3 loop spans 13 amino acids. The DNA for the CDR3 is TGTGCCAGCAGCCTCGGACAGGGACATGGCTACACCTTC. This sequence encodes CASSLGQGHGYTF.

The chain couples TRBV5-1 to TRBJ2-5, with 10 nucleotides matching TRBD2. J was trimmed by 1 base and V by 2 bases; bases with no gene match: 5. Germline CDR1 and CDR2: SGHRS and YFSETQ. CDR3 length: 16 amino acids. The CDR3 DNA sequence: TGCGCCAGCAGCTTCCAGCGGGGGGGAGGCCAAGAGACCCAGTACTTC. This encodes CASSFQRGGGQETQYF.

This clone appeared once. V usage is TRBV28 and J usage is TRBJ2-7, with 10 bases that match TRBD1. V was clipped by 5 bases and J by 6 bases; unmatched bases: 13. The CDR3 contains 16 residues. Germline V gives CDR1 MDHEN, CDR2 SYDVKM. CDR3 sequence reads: CASSTQSGTGAREQYF. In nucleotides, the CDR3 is TGTGCCAGCAGTACCCAATCCGGGACAGGGGCTCGCGAGCAGTACTTC.

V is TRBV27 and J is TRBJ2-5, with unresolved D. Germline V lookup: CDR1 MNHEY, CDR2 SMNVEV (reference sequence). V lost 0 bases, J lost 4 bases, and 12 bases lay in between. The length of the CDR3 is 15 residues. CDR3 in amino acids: CASSLSKLGGETQYF. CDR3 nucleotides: TGTGCCAGCAGTTTATCGAAGCTAGGCGGAGAGACCCAGTACTTC.

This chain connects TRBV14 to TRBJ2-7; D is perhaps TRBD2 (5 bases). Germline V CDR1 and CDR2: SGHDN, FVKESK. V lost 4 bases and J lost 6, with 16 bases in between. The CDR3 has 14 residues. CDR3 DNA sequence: TGTGCCAGCAGCCCCCGACCGGTCCGGGGCGAGCAGTACTTC. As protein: CASSPRPVRGEQYF.

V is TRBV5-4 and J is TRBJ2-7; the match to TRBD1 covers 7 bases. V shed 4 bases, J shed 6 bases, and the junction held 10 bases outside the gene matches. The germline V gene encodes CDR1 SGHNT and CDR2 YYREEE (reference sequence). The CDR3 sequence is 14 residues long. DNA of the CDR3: TGTGCCAGCAGCGCGGAGTACAGGGGTAGCGAGCAGTACTTC. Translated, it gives CASSAEYRGSEQYF.

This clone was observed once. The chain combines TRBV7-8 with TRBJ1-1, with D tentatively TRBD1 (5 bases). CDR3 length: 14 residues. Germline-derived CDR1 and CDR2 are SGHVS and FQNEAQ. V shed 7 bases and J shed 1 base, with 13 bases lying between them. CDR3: CASTLATGNTEAFF. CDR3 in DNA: TGTGCCAGCACGCTTGCTACAGGGAACACTGAAGCTTTCTTT.

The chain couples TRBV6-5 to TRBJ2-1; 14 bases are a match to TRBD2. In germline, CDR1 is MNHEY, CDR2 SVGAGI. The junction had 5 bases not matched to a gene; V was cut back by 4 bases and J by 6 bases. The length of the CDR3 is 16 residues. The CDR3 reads CASSFGLAGGLNEQFF. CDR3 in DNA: TGTGCCAGCAGTTTCGGACTAGCGGGGGGTCTCAATGAGCAGTTCTTC.

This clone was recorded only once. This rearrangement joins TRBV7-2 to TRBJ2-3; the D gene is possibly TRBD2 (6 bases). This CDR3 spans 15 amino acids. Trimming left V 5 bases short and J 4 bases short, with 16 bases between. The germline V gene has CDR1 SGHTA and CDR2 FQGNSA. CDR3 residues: CASSTRLVIPDTQYF. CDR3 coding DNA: TGTGCCAGCAGCACCCGACTAGTTATCCCAGATACGCAGTATTTT. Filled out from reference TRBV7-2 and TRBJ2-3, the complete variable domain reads GAGVSQSPSNKVTEKGKDVELRCDPISGHTALYWYRQSLGQGLEFLIYFQGNSAPDKSGLPSDRFSAERTGGSVSTLTIQRTQQEDSAVYLCASSTRLVIPDTQYFGPGTRLTVL.

CDR3 region: CASSPTDSGNTIYF. CDR3 DNA: TGTGCCAGCAGTCCGACAGACTCTGGAAACACCATATATTTT. The chain has TRBV6-1 and TRBJ1-3, with D perhaps matching TRBD1 (5 bases). The CDR3 contains 14 residues. Trimming stripped 5 bases from V and 0 bases from J, with 8 bases between. Germline V gene sequence: CDR1 MNHNS, CDR2 SASEGT.

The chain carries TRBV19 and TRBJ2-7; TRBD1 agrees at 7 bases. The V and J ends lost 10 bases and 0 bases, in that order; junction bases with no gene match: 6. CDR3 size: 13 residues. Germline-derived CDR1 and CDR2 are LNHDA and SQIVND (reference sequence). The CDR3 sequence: CATGQQPSYEQYF. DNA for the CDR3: TGTGCCACGGGACAGCAGCCCTCCTACGAGCAGTACTTC.

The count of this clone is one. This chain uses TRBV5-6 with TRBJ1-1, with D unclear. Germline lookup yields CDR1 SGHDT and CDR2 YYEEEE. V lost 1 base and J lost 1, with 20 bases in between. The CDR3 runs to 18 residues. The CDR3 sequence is CASSLPRWAEGTNTEAFF. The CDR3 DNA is TGTGCCAGCAGCTTGCCCCGGTGGGCGGAGGGAACGAACACTGAAGCTTTCTTT.